This TCR beta chain comes out of a study of T cell repertoires in cytomegalovirus infection. A remark on this clonotype: Its matching antigen is unknown. One end of the junction is discordant with germline, which a read error may explain.

TCRdb redid the calling of the reads with MiXCR, one entry per CDR3 protein. The sample contains about 220,000 distinct CDR3 sequences, 35% to 40% of which appear only once. The CDR3 covers 14 residues. This receptor was identified in a human donor in good health (CMV status not recorded). Some clones in this sample may be carry-over from other donors' samples. Sequenced material: CD8+ T cells from cultured PBMCs, taken from culture after CMV antigen stimulation. The chain links TRBV12-3 or TRBV12-4 to TRBJ2-1; tentatively, D is TRBD1 (5 bases). In DNA, the CDR3 is TGTGCAAGCAGTTTAGAACAGGTTGGGAATGAGCAGTTCTTC. Its translation is CASSLEQVGNEQFF.